The entry below describes one T cell receptor (beta chain). Its antigen is unknown. This entry comes from a study of blood T cells in healthy people across ages. Primers used in a second PCR of about 7 to 11 cycles were a sample-barcoded 5' primer and a J-beta primer mix. Every sample returned 2.5 million or more CDR3-containing paired-end reads. MiXCR, applied by TCRdb to the 5' RACE reads, yields one record per CDR3 protein. The table lists 1.5 million to 2 million distinct CDR3 sequences, roughly 30% of them singletons. General study points: When set beside aged donors, long-lived donors presented more naive CD4+ cells and higher diversity. Percentage of naive T cells showed a strong correlation with TCR beta diversity.

Total RNA amounts of at least 6 micrograms were extracted per sample. The CDR3 spans 15 residues. The V end lost 4 bases, the J end lost 5 bases, and 18 bases lay between the germline ends. From germline, CDR1 is SQVTM and CDR2 ANQGSEA. The specimen sequenced was blood. The chain recombines TRBV29-1 with TRBJ2-1; D tentatively reads TRBD1 or TRBD2 (6 bases each). The TCR originated in a woman aged 25-40 years in good health. CDR3 nucleotides: TGCAGCGTTGTTAGTCGGGGGCGCTTCGACAATGAGCAGTTCTTC. Its protein is CSVVSRGRFDNEQFF.